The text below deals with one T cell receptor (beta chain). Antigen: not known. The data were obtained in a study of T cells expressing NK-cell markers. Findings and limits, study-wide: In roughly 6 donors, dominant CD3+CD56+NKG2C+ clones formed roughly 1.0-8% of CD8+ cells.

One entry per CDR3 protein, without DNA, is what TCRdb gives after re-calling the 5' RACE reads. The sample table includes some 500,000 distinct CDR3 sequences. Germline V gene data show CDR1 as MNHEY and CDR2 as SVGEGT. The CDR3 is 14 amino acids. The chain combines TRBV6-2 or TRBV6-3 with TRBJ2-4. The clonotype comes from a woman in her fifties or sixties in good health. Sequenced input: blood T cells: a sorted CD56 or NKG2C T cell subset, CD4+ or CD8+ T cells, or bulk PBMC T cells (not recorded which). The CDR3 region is CASGFRPFGNIQYF.